This is a list of T cell receptor beta chains from one sample in a study of blood T cell repertoires in COVID-19. Assay used: immunoSEQ multiplex PCR; TCRdb lists only in-frame clones, some missing. Here the sample spans 240,000 or so clones, roughly 90% being singletons. Material: PBMCs or T cells enriched from blood (not recorded which). The receptors come from a man aged 35 to 55 who had recovered from COVID-19. Both conserved end residues are part of each CDR3. Each record gives: D gene, CDR3 length, J gene, V gene, clone size, CDR3 DNA, CDR3 protein. The D gene is left open where the match is weak. Size values are once, few and many counts, or a class for expanded clones, and some rows have none.

>-|14|TRBJ2-7|TRBV25-1|-
TGTGCCAGCAGTAGACCTGGGACACCCTACGAGCAGTACTTC
CASSRPGTPYEQYF
>-|19|TRBJ1-6|TRBV27|-
TGTGCCAGCAGTTTATCCGACAGATTTCCTTTCGTTTATAATTCACCCCTCCACTTT
CASSLSDRFPFVYNSPLHF
>-|15|TRBJ1-4|TRBV28|-
TGTGCCAGCAGTTCGTCAGGGGTGGGGGATGAAAAACTGTTTTTT
CASSSSGVGDEKLFF
>TRBD2|15|TRBJ2-3|TRBV7-3|-
TGTGCCAGCAGCAAACTAGCGGGGGGCACAGATACGCAGTATTTT
CASSKLAGGTDTQYF
>TRBD1|15|TRBJ1-2|TRBV30|-
TGTGCCTGGATTTCCACCCGGGACAGGGGGCTAGGCTACACCTTC
CAWISTRDRGLGYTF
>-|14|TRBJ2-5|TRBV24-1|-
TGTGCCACCAGTGACAGGGGGGAGGTAGAGACCCAGTACTTC
CATSDRGEVETQYF
>TRBD1|15|TRBJ2-7|TRBV9|once
TGTGCCAGCAGCATAGCGGGACAGGGGGCTAACGAGCAGTACTTC
CASSIAGQGANEQYF
>-|17|TRBJ2-3|TRBV7-2|-
TGTGCCAGCAGCCCACAGGTGGGACTTCCAAGCACAGATACGCAGTATTTT
CASSPQVGLPSTDTQYF
>TRBD2|18|TRBJ2-1|TRBV27|once
TGTGCCAGCAGTTCGCCGGGACTAGCGGGATCAACCTACAATGAGCAGTTCTTC
CASSSPGLAGSTYNEQFF
>TRBD1|17|TRBJ1-3|TRBV14|-
TGTGCCAGCAGCCAACGGCAGGGGGAAAGCTCTGGAAACACCATATATTTT
CASSQRQGESSGNTIYF
>TRBD1|16|TRBJ1-5|TRBV18|-
TGTGCCAGCTCACCGACGGGACAGAGATACAATCAGCCCCAGCATTTT
CASSPTGQRYNQPQHF
>-|16|TRBJ2-2|TRBV28|-
TGTGCCAGCAGTTTTCCCGGGAGTATTTGGACCGGGGAGCTGTTTTTT
CASSFPGSIWTGELFF